This T cell receptor beta chain emerged from a study of neurological immune-mediated disorders. Whole-study findings and limits: It was HTLV-1-associated myelopathy that showed the most TCR clonal expansion, while multiple sclerosis showed the least, falling below healthy controls.

CDR1 and CDR2 from the germline V gene are WSHSY and SAAADI. This CDR3 is 10 amino acids long. The table lists this clonotype with many counts. What it binds is unknown. Sequence at one end of the junction differs from germline and may be a read error. cDNA was made by 5'RACE with 10-nucleotide random UMIs. TCRdb redid the calling of the 5' RACE reads with MiXCR, one entry per CDR3 protein. The table has tens of thousands of distinct CDR3 sequences, about 12% seen once. Material for sequencing was PBMCs. The clonotype comes from a woman in her sixties with HTLV-1-associated myelopathy (HAM/TSP). The rearrangement links TRBV10-2 to TRBJ1-2; D is undetermined. The CDR3 loop reads CASSDSLIFF. The DNA for the CDR3 is TGCGCCAGCAGTGACTCATTGATATTCTTC.